This passage covers 10 T cell receptor beta chains from one sample sequenced in a study of blood T cell repertoires in COVID-19. Assay: immunoSEQ multiplex PCR; the TCRdb copy retains only in-frame clones and omits some. The data contain more than 200,000 clones, 70% to 90% of them singletons. The sample comprised PBMCs or T cells enriched from blood (not recorded which). These receptor sequences come from a woman in her 50s who had recovered from COVID-19.

The chain has TRBV13 and TRBJ2-5; 9 positions agree with TRBD1. Germline trimming cut 5 bases from V and 6 bases from J; bases unmatched to any gene: 4. This CDR3 comprises 13 residues. The germline V gene has CDR1 PRHDT and CDR2 FYEKMQ (reference sequence). The DNA of the CDR3 is TGTGCCAGCAGCCGACAGGGGGGCAAGACCCAGTACTTC. As protein: CASSRQGGKTQYF.

To note about this clone: This CDR3 is also generated by other DNA sequences in the sample. This chain uses TRBV30 with TRBJ2-1, with D perhaps matching TRBD1 (5 bases). CDR3 length equals 11 residues. V lost 3 bases and J lost 5, with 5 bases in between. Germline V gene sequence: CDR1 GTSNPN, CDR2 SVGIG (reference sequence). The CDR3 sequence: CAWSRDNEQFF. The CDR3 nucleotides read TGTGCCTGGAGCAGGGACAATGAGCAGTTCTTC.

The chain combines TRBV4-1 with TRBJ1-6; 7 nucleotides agree with TRBD1. The germline CDR1 and CDR2 sequences are MGHRA and YSYEKL. V was clipped by 0 bases and J by 5 bases; unmatched bases: 7. The CDR3 contains 17 residues. The CDR3 loop reads CASSQDPAGTDNSPLHF. CDR3 in DNA: TGCGCCAGCAGCCAAGATCCAGCCGGGACAGATAATTCACCCCTCCACTTT.

The chain carries TRBV13 and TRBJ1-1; 10 nucleotides agree with TRBD1. V shed 6 bases and J 6 bases; nucleotides not matched to a gene: 7. This CDR3 has 14 residues. Germline V gene data show CDR1 as PRHDT and CDR2 as FYEKMQ (reference sequence). The CDR3 DNA reads TGTGCCAGCAGGTTTTGGGACAGGGGCCCTGAAGCTTTCTTT. Its translation: CASRFWDRGPEAFF.

The rearrangement links TRBV6-5 to TRBJ2-1; 11 positions agree with TRBD1. The ends lost 8 bases at V and 9 bases at J; junction bases unmatched: 6. Germline V gene data show CDR1 as MNHEY and CDR2 as SVGAGI. The CDR3 runs 13 residues. The CDR3 region is CASEDRGRGEQFF. The CDR3 bases are TGTGCCAGCGAGGACAGGGGGCGCGGTGAGCAGTTCTTC.

The chain carries TRBV12-5 and TRBJ1-4; a possible D gene is TRBD1 (5 bases). Germline lookup yields CDR1 LGHNT and CDR2 FRNRAP. This CDR3 is built from 14 residues. Between the trimmed V and J ends, which lost 6 bases and 5 bases, there was a span of 13 bases. The CDR3 is CASGPAGLNEKLFF. The CDR3 region has the DNA TGTGCTAGTGGCCCAGCGGGACTGAATGAAAAACTGTTTTTT. Full variable domain (missing parts from reference TRBV12-5 and TRBJ1-4): DARVTQTPRHKVTEMGQEVTMRCQPILGHNTVFWYRQTMMQGLELLAYFRNRAPLDDSGMPKDRFSAEMPDATLATLKIQPSEPRDSAVYFCASGPAGLNEKLFFGSGTQLSVL.

V and J are TRBV28 and TRBJ1-6; 7 bases agree with TRBD1. V lost 6 bases, J lost 7 bases, and 15 bases stayed unmatched. Germline CDR1 MDHEN, CDR2 SYDVKM. The CDR3 extends over 17 amino acids. DNA of the CDR3: TGTGCCAGCAGCCCCCCCCACGCAGGGGGGACCAATTCACCCCTCCACTTT. This codes for CASSPPHAGGTNSPLHF.

The gene calls are TRBV7-3 and TRBJ2-2; 9 nucleotides match TRBD2. The V and J ends lost 7 bases and 1 base, in that order; junction bases with no gene match: 7. The germline CDR1 and CDR2 sequences are SGHTA and FQGTGA. This CDR3 is 16 amino acids long. CDR3 region: CASTISGGRNTGELFF. The CDR3 region has the DNA TGTGCCAGCACCATAAGCGGGGGGCGGAACACCGGGGAGCTGTTTTTT.

About this clone itself: At one of its ends the junction is not consistent with the germline gene, which may arise from a read error. The chain uses TRBV3-1 (or the pseudogene TRBV3-2) and TRBJ1-4, with D perhaps matching TRBD1 (5 bases). Germline CDR1 is LGHDT and CDR2 is YNNKEL (reference sequence). CDR3 size: 13 residues. CDR3 DNA: TGTGCCAGCAGCCCCCATAGGGGCGGGGTTTCGATTTTT. Amino acid sequence: CASSPHRGGVSIF.

The chain recombines TRBV6-5 with TRBJ2-1, with 13 bases identical to TRBD2. CDR3 length equals 15 residues. Germline CDR1 is MNHEY and CDR2 is SVGAGI. The V gene end was trimmed by 6 bases and the J gene end by 9 bases; junction bases not matched to a gene: 8. This chain's CDR3 is CASSPLAGGPGEQFF. DNA of the CDR3: TGTGCCAGCAGCCCACTAGCGGGAGGGCCGGGTGAGCAGTTCTTC.